This TCR beta chain was captured in a study of blood T cell repertoires in COVID-19. Study-level information: Spain, Italy and the United States supplied samples that represented acute and convalescent COVID-19.

The CDR3 consists of 15 residues. CDR1 is LNHNV and CDR2 is YYDKDF in the germline V gene (reference sequence). V lost 5 bases, J lost 0 bases, and 4 bases stayed unmatched. This clone was seen more than once but under ten times. TCRdb keeps only in-frame clones here, not all; method: immunoSEQ multiplex PCR. Here the sample spans just over 150,000 clones, roughly 79% being singletons. This clonotype was obtained from a woman older than 75 with acute or convalescent COVID-19. Sequenced sample: peripheral blood. The V gene is TRBV15, the J gene TRBJ2-3; 8 bases agree with TRBD2. Written as DNA, the CDR3 is TGTGCCACCAGCTCAGGACTAGCTAGCACAGATACGCAGTATTTT. This codes for CATSSGLASTDTQYF.